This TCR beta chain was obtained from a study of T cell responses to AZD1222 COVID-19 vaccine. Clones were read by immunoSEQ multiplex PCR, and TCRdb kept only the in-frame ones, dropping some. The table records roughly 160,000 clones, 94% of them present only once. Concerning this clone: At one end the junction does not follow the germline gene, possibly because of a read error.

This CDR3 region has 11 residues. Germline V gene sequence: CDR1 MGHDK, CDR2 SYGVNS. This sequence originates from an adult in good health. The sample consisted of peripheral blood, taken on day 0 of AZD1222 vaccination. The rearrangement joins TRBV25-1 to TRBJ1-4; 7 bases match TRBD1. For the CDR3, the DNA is TGTGCCAGCAGTGGCCGGGACAGTCAGTCTTTT. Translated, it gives CASSGRDSQSF.